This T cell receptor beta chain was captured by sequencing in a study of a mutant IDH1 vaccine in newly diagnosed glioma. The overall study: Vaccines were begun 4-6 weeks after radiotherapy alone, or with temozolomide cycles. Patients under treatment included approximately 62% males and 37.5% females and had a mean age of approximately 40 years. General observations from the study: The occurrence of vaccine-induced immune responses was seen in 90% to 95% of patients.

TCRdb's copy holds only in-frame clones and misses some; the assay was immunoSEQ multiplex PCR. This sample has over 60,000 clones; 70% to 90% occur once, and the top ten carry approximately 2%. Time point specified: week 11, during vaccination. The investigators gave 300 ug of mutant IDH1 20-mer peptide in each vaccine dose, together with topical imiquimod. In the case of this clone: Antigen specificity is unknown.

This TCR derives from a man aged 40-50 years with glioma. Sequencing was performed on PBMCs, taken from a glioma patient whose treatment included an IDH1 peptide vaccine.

The CDR3 reads CASSTGYRQGNGYTF. CDR3 in DNA: TGTGCCAGCAGTACCGGTTATCGACAGGGAAACGGCTACACCTTC. V gene TRBV28 combines with J gene TRBJ1-2; TRBD1 matches 7 bases. V lost 5 bases, J lost 8 bases, and 14 bases stayed unmatched. This CDR3 is 15 amino acids long. Germline assignment: CDR1 MDHEN and CDR2 SYDVKM.